This is a list of T cell receptor beta chains from one sample in a study of metastatic and nonmetastatic thyroid tumors. With MiXCR, TCRdb called clones anew from the PCR reads. This repertoire shows 10,000 to 15,000 clones, under 30% found once; its top ten account for around a sixth. The material sequenced was tumor tissue. Source of these receptors: a female donor with papillary thyroid cancer or a benign thyroid nodule (not recorded which). Some clones in this sample may be carry-over from other donors' samples. Each CDR3 is given with its conserved first and last residue. The order of the fields is J gene, V gene, clone size, D gene, CDR3 length, CDR3 DNA, CDR3 protein. D genes are given only for firm matches. Expanded clones get a size class; other rows say once, few or many, or leave the size out.

>TRBJ2-2|TRBV14|NA|TRBD2|18
TGTGCCAGCAGCCAAGTGGTTTCAGCGGGAGTGGGTTCCGGGGAGCTGTTTTTT
CASSQVVSAGVGSGELFF
>TRBJ2-1|TRBV24-1|medium-sized|TRBD2|15
TGTGCCACCAGTGCCCGAGGACTAGCCCAGAATGAGCAGTTCTTC
CATSARGLAQNEQFF
>TRBJ2-7|TRBV5-5|NA|TRBD1|13
TGTGCCAGCAGCTCTCAGGGGGCCTACGAGCAGTACTTC
CASSSQGAYEQYF
>TRBJ2-1|TRBV6-1|few|TRBD2|15
TGTGCCAGCAGCCGACTAGCGGGAGCGCCCCGTGAGCAGTTCTTC
CASSRLAGAPREQFF
>TRBJ1-1|TRBV7-2|few|NA|15
TGTGCCAGCAACTTACAGTCGTACCTTAACACTAAAGCTTTCTTT
CASNLQSYLNTKAFF
>TRBJ1-1|TRBV10-3|medium-sized|TRBD1|15
TGTGCCACCAGGTGGGACAGGGAAATGAACACTGAAGCTTTCTTT
CATRWDREMNTEAFF
>TRBJ2-1|TRBV6-4|few|NA|16
TGTGCCAGCAGTGCTCTCGGGGGCTTTACCTACAATGAGCAGTTCTTC
CASSALGGFTYNEQFF
>TRBJ2-7|TRBV6-4|medium-sized|TRBD1|16
TGTGCCAGCAGTGACTCCGTCCGGGACAGGCCCTACGAGCAGTACTTC
CASSDSVRDRPYEQYF
>TRBJ1-1|TRBV6-1|few|NA|13
TGTGCCAGCAGTTCAGGATTAAACACTGAAGCTTTCTTT
CASSSGLNTEAFF
>TRBJ2-5|TRBV27|many|NA|15
TGTGCCAGCAGAAGCCTAGGAGGGGGACAAGAGACCCAGTACTTC
CASRSLGGGQETQYF
>TRBJ1-5|TRBV6-6|medium-sized|NA|19
TGTGCCAGCAGTCCACTCCATCTGGTTACAGGTCCAGCTTGGTGGCCCCAGCATTTT
CASSPLHLVTGPAWWPQHF
>TRBJ1-5|TRBV15|medium-sized|NA|13
TGTGCCACCAGCACGACATTAAATCAGCCCCAGCATTTT
CATSTTLNQPQHF
>TRBJ2-5|TRBV28|NA|TRBD2|17
TGTGCCAGCAGTTTTATGGCGGGAGGCCTACCTAAACAGACCCAGTACTTC
CASSFMAGGLPKQTQYF
>TRBJ1-5|TRBV30|NA|NA|12
TGTGCCTGGTCAAGAGGCAATCAGCCCCAGCATTTT
CAWSRGNQPQHF
>TRBJ2-3|TRBV20-1|NA|NA|15
TGCAGTGCTGATGGAGGACAAGCTAGCACAGATACCCAGTATTTT
CSADGGQASTDTQYF
>TRBJ2-5|TRBV28|medium-sized|NA|13
TGTGCCAGCAGCATGGGAAGGGTGCAGACCCAGTACTTC
CASSMGRVQTQYF
>TRBJ1-2|TRBV6-1|few|NA|12
TGTGCCAGCCTACGCGTAGCCTATGGCTACACCTTC
CASLRVAYGYTF
>TRBJ1-3|TRBV6-6|NA|NA|15
TGTGCCAGCAGTTACTCTAGGAGCTCTGGAAACACCATATATTTT
CASSYSRSSGNTIYF
>TRBJ2-5|TRBV6-1|many|NA|14
TGTGCCAGCAGACTCGAGGGGGGGCAAGAGACCCAGTACTTC
CASRLEGGQETQYF
>TRBJ2-1|TRBV3-1|once|NA|16
TGTGCCAGCAGCCAAGGGCCTACTAGTGGGTACAATGAGCAGTTCTTC
CASSQGPTSGYNEQFF
>TRBJ2-1|TRBV11-3|many|NA|13
TGTGCCAGCAGCTTAGAAGGGTACAATGAGCAGTTCTTC
CASSLEGYNEQFF
>TRBJ1-2|TRBV24-1|medium-sized|NA|14
TGTGCCACCAGTGGTAACAGGGATAACTATGGCTACACCTTC
CATSGNRDNYGYTF
>TRBJ2-5|TRBV20-1|many|NA|15
TGCAGTGCTAGAAAAGGGCAGACAGACCAAGAGACCCAGTACTTC
CSARKGQTDQETQYF
>TRBJ2-3|TRBV19|few|TRBD2|15
TGTGCCATTATCCCACAAGCGGGACGGTCAGATACGCAGTATTTT
CAIIPQAGRSDTQYF
>TRBJ1-5|TRBV10-2|many|NA|13
TGCGCCAGCAGTCTTACTAACAATCAGCCCCAGCATTTT
CASSLTNNQPQHF